The rows below give T cell receptor beta chains drawn from one sample of a study of blood T cells in healthy people across ages. MiXCR was run by TCRdb on the 5' RACE reads, yielding one entry per CDR3 protein. This table has more than 500,000 distinct CDR3 sequences, roughly a quarter appearing once. Sequencing used blood. The receptors were sampled from a woman in her seventies in good health. The CDR3 runs from the conserved cysteine through the conserved F or W. A D gene is named only where the DNA matches it firmly. Clone size is shown for a subset of rows, as once, few, many or a class of expanded clone.

clone_size: few; v_call: TRBV12-3/TRBV12-4; d_call: -; cdr3_length: 15; j_call: TRBJ1-4; cdr3_aa: CASSSSGIGNEKLFF; cdr3_nt: TGTGCCAGCAGCTCCTCCGGGATTGGAAATGAAAAACTGTTTTTT
clone_size: -; v_call: TRBV5-1; d_call: -; cdr3_length: 14; j_call: TRBJ1-6; cdr3_aa: CASSLERERSPLHF; cdr3_nt: TGCGCCAGCAGCTTAGAAAGGGAAAGGTCACCCCTCCACTTT
clone_size: many; v_call: TRBV5-6; d_call: -; cdr3_length: 13; j_call: TRBJ2-7; cdr3_aa: CASSLPREYEQYF; cdr3_nt: TGTGCCAGCAGCTTGCCCAGGGAATACGAGCAGTACTTC
clone_size: -; v_call: TRBV7-2; d_call: -; cdr3_length: 13; j_call: TRBJ1-1; cdr3_aa: CASSSARTAEAFF; cdr3_nt: TGTGCCAGCAGCTCTGCCAGGACGGCAGAAGCTTTCTTT
clone_size: few; v_call: TRBV6-5; d_call: -; cdr3_length: 13; j_call: TRBJ1-1; cdr3_aa: CASSSRSATEAFF; cdr3_nt: TGTGCCAGCAGCTCCCGGTCTGCCACTGAAGCTTTCTTT
clone_size: -; v_call: TRBV20-1; d_call: -; cdr3_length: 15; j_call: TRBJ2-5; cdr3_aa: CSAQGGPTNQETQYF; cdr3_nt: TGCAGTGCCCAGGGGGGTCCCACAAACCAAGAGACCCAGTACTTC
clone_size: few; v_call: TRBV5-6; d_call: -; cdr3_length: 13; j_call: TRBJ2-5; cdr3_aa: CASSWIGKETQYF; cdr3_nt: TGTGCCAGCAGCTGGATAGGGAAAGAGACCCAGTACTTC
clone_size: -; v_call: TRBV25-1; d_call: -; cdr3_length: 14; j_call: TRBJ2-7; cdr3_aa: CASSRGSLSGEQYF; cdr3_nt: TGTGCCAGCAGCCGGGGATCACTTTCGGGCGAGCAGTACTTC
clone_size: -; v_call: TRBV12-3/TRBV12-4; d_call: -; cdr3_length: 15; j_call: TRBJ2-6; cdr3_aa: CAGSSSGAGANVLTF; cdr3_nt: TGTGCCGGCAGTTCGTCGGGTGCTGGGGCCAACGTCCTGACTTTC
clone_size: -; v_call: TRBV3-1; d_call: -; cdr3_length: 14; j_call: TRBJ2-2; cdr3_aa: CASSTRRNTGELFF; cdr3_nt: TGTGCCAGCAGCACCCGACGGAACACCGGGGAGCTGTTTTTT
clone_size: -; v_call: TRBV7-3; d_call: TRBD1; cdr3_length: 20; j_call: TRBJ2-6; cdr3_aa: CASSLTRQTTGVAGANVLTF; cdr3_nt: TGTGCCAGCAGCCTAACCCGTCAAACGACAGGGGTTGCTGGGGCCAACGTCCTGACTTTC
clone_size: few; v_call: TRBV29-1; d_call: -; cdr3_length: 11; j_call: TRBJ1-2; cdr3_aa: CSVVQNYGYTF; cdr3_nt: TGCAGCGTTGTGCAGAACTATGGCTACACCTTC
clone_size: -; v_call: TRBV6-6; d_call: -; cdr3_length: 13; j_call: TRBJ2-5; cdr3_aa: CASRDLRGETQYF; cdr3_nt: TGTGCCAGCAGGGACCTAAGAGGAGAGACCCAGTACTTC
clone_size: few; v_call: TRBV20-1; d_call: -; cdr3_length: 13; j_call: TRBJ1-3; cdr3_aa: CSARMISGNTIYF; cdr3_nt: TGCAGTGCTAGAATGATCTCTGGAAACACCATATATTTT
clone_size: -; v_call: TRBV12-5; d_call: TRBD1; cdr3_length: 17; j_call: TRBJ1-2; cdr3_aa: CASGLGVGQGDGYGYTF; cdr3_nt: TGTGCTAGTGGTTTGGGGGTAGGACAGGGGGATGGTTATGGCTACACCTTC
clone_size: few; v_call: TRBV12-3/TRBV12-4; d_call: -; cdr3_length: 16; j_call: TRBJ1-1; cdr3_aa: CASSSGPGRGGTEAFF; cdr3_nt: TGTGCCAGCAGTTCCGGACCGGGCCGTGGGGGGACTGAAGCTTTCTTT
clone_size: many; v_call: TRBV7-7; d_call: TRBD2; cdr3_length: 16; j_call: TRBJ2-2; cdr3_aa: CASRQLAGGNTGELFF; cdr3_nt: TGTGCTAGCAGGCAGCTAGCGGGGGGGAACACCGGGGAGCTGTTTTTT
clone_size: -; v_call: TRBV28; d_call: -; cdr3_length: 15; j_call: TRBJ2-7; cdr3_aa: CASSLFTGALYEQYF; cdr3_nt: TGTGCCAGCAGTTTATTCACGGGAGCGCTGTACGAGCAGTACTTC
clone_size: few; v_call: TRBV5-6; d_call: -; cdr3_length: 15; j_call: TRBJ1-1; cdr3_aa: CASSLQARRGTEAFF; cdr3_nt: TGTGCCAGCAGCTTACAGGCCCGTCGTGGCACTGAAGCTTTCTTT
clone_size: -; v_call: TRBV19; d_call: TRBD2; cdr3_length: 15; j_call: TRBJ2-3; cdr3_aa: CASSIMAGGTDTQYF; cdr3_nt: TGTGCCAGTAGTATCATGGCGGGGGGCACAGATACGCAGTATTTT
clone_size: -; v_call: TRBV3-1; d_call: TRBD2; cdr3_length: 16; j_call: TRBJ2-3; cdr3_aa: CASSQGSAGGSGTQYF; cdr3_nt: TGTGCCAGCAGCCAAGGCTCAGCGGGGGGGAGTGGTACGCAGTATTTT
clone_size: few; v_call: TRBV6-5; d_call: TRBD2; cdr3_length: 19; j_call: TRBJ2-5; cdr3_aa: CASSYSQLGLAGGMETQYF; cdr3_nt: TGTGCCAGCAGTTACTCCCAGCTCGGACTAGCGGGGGGGATGGAGACCCAGTACTTC
clone_size: -; v_call: TRBV4-2; d_call: -; cdr3_length: 13; j_call: TRBJ1-4; cdr3_aa: CASSQEAPEKLFF; cdr3_nt: TGTGCCAGCAGCCAAGAGGCCCCCGAAAAACTGTTTTTT
clone_size: once; v_call: TRBV24-1; d_call: -; cdr3_length: 15; j_call: TRBJ2-1; cdr3_aa: CATSDYGQPWHEQFF; cdr3_nt: TGTGCCACCAGTGATTATGGACAGCCATGGCATGAGCAGTTCTTC
clone_size: -; v_call: TRBV6-2/TRBV6-3; d_call: -; cdr3_length: 14; j_call: TRBJ2-5; cdr3_aa: CASSYRGTAETQYF; cdr3_nt: TGTGCCAGCAGTTACCGCGGGACAGCAGAGACCCAGTACTTC
clone_size: few; v_call: TRBV5-1; d_call: -; cdr3_length: 15; j_call: TRBJ1-1; cdr3_aa: CTSSFWASMNTEAFF; cdr3_nt: TGCACCAGCAGCTTTTGGGCGAGCATGAACACTGAAGCTTTCTTT
clone_size: -; v_call: TRBV7-3; d_call: -; cdr3_length: 13; j_call: TRBJ2-7; cdr3_aa: CASSLTPGGEQYF; cdr3_nt: TGTGCCAGCAGCTTGACTCCCGGGGGCGAGCAGTACTTC
clone_size: -; v_call: TRBV9; d_call: TRBD1; cdr3_length: 16; j_call: TRBJ2-3; cdr3_aa: CASSVDGTGLSDTQYF; cdr3_nt: TGTGCCAGCAGCGTAGATGGGACAGGGTTGTCAGATACGCAGTATTTT
clone_size: -; v_call: TRBV20-1; d_call: TRBD2; cdr3_length: 15; j_call: TRBJ2-3; cdr3_aa: CSALTSGGDSGTQYF; cdr3_nt: TGCAGTGCCTTGACTAGCGGGGGGGATTCGGGTACGCAGTATTTT
clone_size: many; v_call: TRBV5-1; d_call: -; cdr3_length: 20; j_call: TRBJ2-4; cdr3_aa: CASSLARDGNPRVAKNIQYF; cdr3_nt: TGCGCCAGCAGCTTGGCGCGGGACGGAAACCCTCGTGTGGCCAAAAACATTCAGTACTTC
clone_size: -; v_call: TRBV11-2; d_call: -; cdr3_length: 15; j_call: TRBJ1-2; cdr3_aa: CASSWEGGSGYGYTF; cdr3_nt: TGTGCCAGCAGCTGGGAGGGGGGATCTGGCTATGGCTACACCTTC
clone_size: few; v_call: TRBV5-1; d_call: TRBD2; cdr3_length: 16; j_call: TRBJ2-1; cdr3_aa: CASSLESSGGYNEQFF; cdr3_nt: TGCGCCAGCAGCTTGGAGTCTAGCGGGGGCTACAATGAGCAGTTCTTC
clone_size: few; v_call: TRBV7-9; d_call: TRBD1; cdr3_length: 16; j_call: TRBJ1-4; cdr3_aa: CASSYRRGQGAQQLFF; cdr3_nt: TGTGCCAGCAGCTACCGCCGAGGACAGGGGGCCCAACAACTGTTTTTT
clone_size: -; v_call: TRBV4-1; d_call: -; cdr3_length: 16; j_call: TRBJ1-5; cdr3_aa: CASSQAWTHGNQPQHF; cdr3_nt: TGCGCCAGCAGCCAAGCTTGGACCCACGGGAATCAGCCCCAGCATTTT
clone_size: -; v_call: TRBV28; d_call: TRBD1; cdr3_length: 16; j_call: TRBJ2-1; cdr3_aa: CASSSPRDSINNEQFF; cdr3_nt: TGTGCCAGCAGCTCCCCCCGGGACAGCATAAACAATGAGCAGTTCTTC
clone_size: few; v_call: TRBV20-1; d_call: -; cdr3_length: 14; j_call: TRBJ2-3; cdr3_aa: CSASGTQSTDTQYF; cdr3_nt: TGCAGTGCCTCCGGGACGCAGAGCACAGATACGCAGTATTTT
clone_size: few; v_call: TRBV10-3; d_call: TRBD2; cdr3_length: 16; j_call: TRBJ2-2; cdr3_aa: CAISDSGETNTGELFF; cdr3_nt: TGTGCCATCAGTGATAGCGGGGAAACGAACACCGGGGAGCTGTTTTTT
clone_size: -; v_call: TRBV5-1; d_call: -; cdr3_length: 13; j_call: TRBJ2-7; cdr3_aa: CASGVDGSYEQYF; cdr3_nt: TGCGCCAGCGGGGTAGACGGCTCCTACGAGCAGTACTTC
clone_size: many; v_call: TRBV10-3; d_call: -; cdr3_length: 15; j_call: TRBJ1-1; cdr3_aa: CAISLGESGNTEAFF; cdr3_nt: TGTGCCATCAGCCTCGGGGAGAGCGGGAACACTGAAGCTTTCTTT
clone_size: few; v_call: TRBV7-9; d_call: -; cdr3_length: 14; j_call: TRBJ2-5; cdr3_aa: CASSLSNGQETQYF; cdr3_nt: TGTGCCAGCAGCTTAAGTAACGGCCAAGAGACCCAGTACTTC
clone_size: many; v_call: TRBV29-1; d_call: -; cdr3_length: 14; j_call: TRBJ2-5; cdr3_aa: CSVETGSSGETQYF; cdr3_nt: TGCAGCGTTGAAACAGGGTCGAGTGGTGAGACCCAGTACTTC
clone_size: few; v_call: TRBV5-6; d_call: -; cdr3_length: 12; j_call: TRBJ1-3; cdr3_aa: CASSKVGNTIYF; cdr3_nt: TGTGCCAGCAGCAAGGTTGGAAACACCATATATTTT